This TCR beta chain derives from a study of regulatory T cells in long-lasting Graves disease. The sample's time point: newly diagnosed GD, antithyroid drugs for less than 3 months. Extracted PBMC RNA gave rise to the TCR library. A peripheral blood sample, 8.5 to 9 milliliters in volume, was drawn into EDTA tubes. HTBI primers from iRepertoire and Arm-PCR of CDR3 regions yielded the TCR beta libraries. TCRdb re-derived calls from the multiplex PCR reads in MiXCR, one entry per CDR3 protein. The data contain around 470,000 distinct CDR3 sequences, roughly 15% of them singletons. A note on this clonotype: No antigen is known for it.

The CDR3 is 16 amino acids. CDR1 and CDR2 from the germline V gene are MDHEN and SYDVKM. After removal of 3 bases from V and 7 bases from J, the junction contained 7 bases not matched to a gene. Study-wide findings and caveats: TRBV28 was favored in persistent disease, as were TRBJ1-2 and TRBJ2-5.

The same data also contributed to another study, on T cells in Graves' hyperthyroidism and ophthalmopathy. That source notes: In the first-round RT-PCR of the TCR CDR3, the HTBI primer set was used.

The specimen comprised peripheral blood mononuclear cells (PBMCs), sampled at new diagnosis, from a patient treated with antithyroid drugs. The rearrangement uses TRBV28 and TRBJ1-5; 12 positions agree with TRBD1. The origin of this receptor is a woman aged 45-60 years with Graves disease. For the CDR3, the DNA is TGTGCCAGCAGTTTCGTGGGACAGGGGGCTGAACAGCCCCAGCATTTT. Amino acids: CASSFVGQGAEQPQHF.